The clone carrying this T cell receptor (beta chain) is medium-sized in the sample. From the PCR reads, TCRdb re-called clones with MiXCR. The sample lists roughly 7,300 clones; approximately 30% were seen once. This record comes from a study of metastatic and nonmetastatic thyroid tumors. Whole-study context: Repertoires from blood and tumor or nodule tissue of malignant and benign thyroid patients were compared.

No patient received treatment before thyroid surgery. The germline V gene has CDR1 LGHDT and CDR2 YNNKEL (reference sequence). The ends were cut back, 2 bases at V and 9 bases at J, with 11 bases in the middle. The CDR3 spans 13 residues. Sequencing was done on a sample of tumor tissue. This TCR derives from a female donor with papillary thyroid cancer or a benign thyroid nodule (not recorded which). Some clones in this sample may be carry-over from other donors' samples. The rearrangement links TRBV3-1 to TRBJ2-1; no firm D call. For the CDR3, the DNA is TGTGCCAGCAGCCAATGGTCCTCGGGTGAGCAGTTCTTC. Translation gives CASSQWSSGEQFF.